The T cell receptor (beta chain) described here comes from a study of esophageal squamous cell carcinoma under preoperative chemotherapy. Study context: Both tumor-infiltrating lymphocytes and peripheral blood T cells had their TCR repertoires profiled. Whole-study findings and limits: After paclitaxel-nedaplatin, abundant clones were more likely to contract than amplify. After treatment, tumor-infiltrating lymphocytes seemed to come partly from incoming peripheral T cells, not only local changes.

J gave up 0 bases and V 0 bases, and 2 bases lay outside the gene matches. The CDR3 extends over 16 amino acids. CDR1 and CDR2 (germline): MNHNS, SASEGT. The time point here: after preoperative PTX-NDP chemotherapy. TCRdb itself ran the PCR reads through MiXCR, one entry per CDR3 protein. The top ten clones hold less than 30% of a sample with under 13,000 distinct CDR3 sequences, roughly 60% of them seen once. This clonotype is classed as medium-sized (0.01 to 0.1%). Antigen unknown. The V gene is TRBV6-1, the J gene TRBJ2-1, with TRBD1 identical over 7 bases. This TCR was recovered from a human donor with esophageal squamous cell carcinoma. The donor label of this sample is uncertain. The specimen was obtained from a patient given preoperative chemotherapy. CDR3 region: CASSEAAGGSYNEQFF. The CDR3 nucleotides are TGTGCCAGCAGTGAAGCGGCAGGGGGCTCCTACAATGAGCAGTTCTTC.